This T cell receptor (beta chain) was obtained from a study of blood T cell repertoires in COVID-19. As for the study in general: Acute and convalescent COVID-19 specimens originated in the United States, Italy and Spain.

In this sample, this clone turned up a few times. Trimming cost V 6 bases and J 7 bases, with 15 bases left between them. Germline CDR1 is KGHSH and CDR2 is LQKENI. CDR3 length: 14 residues. The data were produced by immunoSEQ multiplex PCR, yet TCRdb's version contains in-frame clones alone and is incomplete. The table shows over 100,000 clones, with around four fifths occurring only once. This clonotype was obtained from a man between 35 and 55 years old with active or convalescent COVID-19. Sequencing was performed on peripheral blood. The chain combines TRBV18 with TRBJ1-4; D unclear. In DNA, the CDR3 is TGTGCCAGCTCTCCCGACGGGAACCCTGAAAAACTGTTTTTT. It is translated as CASSPDGNPEKLFF.